The 20 T cell receptor beta chains given below trace back to one sample, sequenced in a study of response to subunit inactivated influenza vaccine. Each CDR3 protein gets one entry after TCRdb re-called the RT-PCR reads with MiXCR. The data contain about 170,000 distinct CDR3 sequences, about 10% of them singletons. Sequenced material: CD8+ T cells sorted from PBMCs, taken roughly 24 months after vaccination. These receptor sequences come from a man between 45 and 75 years old who received an inactivated influenza vaccine.

This rearrangement joins TRBV29-1 to TRBJ1-1; D is ambiguous. The CDR3 loop spans 11 amino acids. The V and J ends lost 6 bases and 0 bases respectively, with 5 bases between them. Germline values: CDR1 SQVTM, CDR2 ANQGSEA. The CDR3 sequence: CSVYMNTEAFF. In nucleotides, the CDR3 is TGCAGCGTGTACATGAACACTGAAGCTTTCTTT.

This clonotype was seen more than once but under ten times. The V and J genes are TRBV29-1 and TRBJ2-2; D perhaps matches TRBD1 (7 bases). CDR3 length: 15 residues. The V end lost 6 bases, the J end lost 2 bases, and 16 bases lay between the germline ends. The germline V gene encodes CDR1 SQVTM and CDR2 ANQGSEA. The CDR3 nucleotides are TGCAGCGTAGGGGGCCTAGCGTCTAACACCGGGGAGCTGTTTTTT. It specifies CSVGGLASNTGELFF.

This clonotype was recorded many times. The rearrangement joins TRBV4-1 to TRBJ2-2; the D gene is possibly TRBD1 (6 bases). Germline-derived CDR1 and CDR2 are MGHRA and YSYEKL. The CDR3 is 14 amino acids. V was trimmed by 10 bases and J by 2 bases, leaving 14 bases between them. This CDR3 is CAISDRFNTGELFF. Here the CDR3 DNA reads TGCGCCATTTCGGACAGATTTAACACCGGGGAGCTGTTTTTT.

There are a few counts of this clonotype. The J gene is TRBJ2-7, the V gene TRBV28, with TRBD1 matching 7 bases. CDR1 and CDR2 from the germline V gene are MDHEN and SYDVKM. The ends lost 2 bases at V and 3 bases at J; junction bases unmatched: 4. The CDR3 extends over 14 amino acids. The chain's CDR3 is CASSLQGDGYEQYF. The CDR3 coding sequence is TGTGCCAGCAGTTTACAGGGGGATGGCTACGAGCAGTACTTC.

This clonotype occurred many times. The V call is TRBV15, the J call TRBJ2-3; maybe TRBD2 (5 bases). The V and J ends lost 0 bases and 0 bases respectively, with 10 bases between them. Germline-derived CDR1 and CDR2 are LNHNV and YYDKDF (reference sequence). CDR3 length: 16 residues. For the CDR3, the DNA is TGTGCCACCAGCAGAGACCCCGGGAAGAGCACAGATACGCAGTATTTT. Residues: CATSRDPGKSTDTQYF.

This clonotype turned up a few times. The chain employs TRBV20-1 and TRBJ2-1; 12 bases agree with TRBD1. The germline CDR1 and CDR2 sequences are DFQATT and SNEGSKA (reference sequence). This CDR3 spans 14 amino acids. V lost 3 bases, J lost 9 bases, and 6 bases stayed unmatched. For the CDR3, the DNA is TGCAGTGCTAGGGGGGGACAGGGGGCGAGTGAGCAGTTCTTC. This sequence encodes CSARGGQGASEQFF.

This sequence joins TRBV27 and TRBJ1-5, with D perhaps matching TRBD1 (6 bases). CDR3 length: 14 amino acids. CDR1 and CDR2 (germline): MNHEY, SMNVEV (reference sequence). The ends were cut back, 2 bases at V and 7 bases at J, with 12 bases in the middle. CDR3 sequence reads: CASSLVSGAQPQHF. The CDR3 bases are TGTGCCAGCAGTTTAGTGTCAGGGGCGCAGCCCCAGCATTTT.

This clonotype was picked up a small number of times. This chain links TRBV5-1 with TRBJ2-1; 10 positions match TRBD2. The CDR3 spans 17 residues. Germline V gene data show CDR1 as SGHRS and CDR2 as YFSETQ. V was pared by 4 bases and J by 0 bases, with 7 bases of the junction left unmatched. This chain's CDR3 is CASSETGLANSYNEQFF. CDR3 DNA: TGCGCCAGCAGCGAAACGGGACTAGCGAACTCCTACAATGAGCAGTTCTTC.

This clonotype was seen only a few times. V gene TRBV13 combines with J gene TRBJ2-7; a possible D gene is TRBD1 (6 bases). From germline, CDR1 is PRHDT and CDR2 FYEKMQ (reference sequence). V lost 5 bases and J 2 bases, leaving 13 bases between the germline ends. The CDR3 length is 14 residues. Written as DNA, the CDR3 is TGTGCCAGCAGCACGGGACACGCGGCCTACGAGCAGTACTTC. It encodes CASSTGHAAYEQYF.

V is TRBV11-2 and J is TRBJ1-2; D unresolved. V lost 0 bases and J 3 bases, leaving 20 bases between the germline ends. Germline V gene data show CDR1 as SGHAT and CDR2 as FQNNGV. CDR3 length: 18 residues. CDR3 amino acids: CASSLDGPPQIKDYGYTF. The CDR3, as DNA: TGTGCCAGCAGCTTAGATGGCCCCCCACAGATCAAGGACTATGGCTACACCTTC.

This clonotype has at least ten counts. CDR3: CASSQGGTGPNTGELFF. CDR3 DNA: TGTGCCAGCAGCCAAGGGGGGACAGGGCCGAACACCGGGGAGCTGTTTTTT. The V gene is TRBV3-1, the J gene TRBJ2-2; 9 bases are shared with TRBD1. The V gene's germline CDR1 is LGHDT and CDR2 YNNKEL (reference sequence). Losses at the gene ends were 1 base for V and 0 bases for J; bases not matched to a gene: 3. The CDR3 is made up of 17 amino acids.

This clonotype was observed a few times. The rearrangement joins TRBV9 to TRBJ2-7; 10 nucleotides agree with TRBD1. Germline CDR1 and CDR2: SGDLS and YYNGEE. V gave up 0 bases and J gave up 4 bases; unmatched junction bases: 4. The CDR3 extends over 15 amino acids. The CDR3 bases are TGTGCCAGCAGCGTAGCGGACAGGGGGTTTTACGAGCAGTACTTC. Protein: CASSVADRGFYEQYF.

The rearrangement uses TRBV15 and TRBJ1-5; tentatively, D is TRBD1 (5 bases). CDR3 length: 14 amino acids. V lost 0 bases and J 7 bases, leaving 10 bases between the germline ends. CDR1 is LNHNV, CDR2 YYDKDF, per germline (reference sequence). The CDR3: CATSRDRTRQPQHF. CDR3 coding DNA: TGTGCCACCAGCAGAGATAGGACAAGGCAGCCCCAGCATTTT.

In its sample, this clonotype was seen a few times. The chain uses TRBV12-3 or TRBV12-4 and TRBJ2-1; perhaps TRBD1 as D (5 bases). The CDR3 totals 16 residues. V lost 2 bases, J lost 8 bases, and 19 bases lay in between. The DNA of the CDR3 is TGTGCCAGCAGTTTAAGGGGTACCCTTACAGTGGATGAGCAGTTCTTC. This translates into CASSLRGTLTVDEQFF.

A few counts support this clonotype. The chain links TRBV4-3 to TRBJ2-3; 10 bases match TRBD2. Germline CDR1 and CDR2: LGHNA and YSLEER. CDR3 size: 17 residues. V lost 1 base, J lost 2 bases, and 6 bases stayed unmatched. CDR3 sequence (DNA): TGCGCCAGCAGCCAAGTCGTCGGACTAGCGGACACAGATACGCAGTATTTT. This encodes CASSQVVGLADTDTQYF.

In its sample, this clonotype was seen once. The chain uses TRBV12-3 or TRBV12-4 and TRBJ2-1, with no clear D. V lost 2 bases and J lost 2, with 16 bases in between. The length of the CDR3 is 17 residues. The CDR3 loop reads CASSLRRVAGPYNEQFF. The CDR3 DNA is TGTGCCAGCAGTTTAAGGCGTGTGGCAGGTCCCTACAATGAGCAGTTCTTC.

This clonotype was observed a few times. The chain joins TRBV6-5 to TRBJ1-1; 10 bases agree with TRBD1. The V segment lost 3 bases and the J segment 4 bases; nucleotides outside the gene matches: 11. The CDR3 contains 17 residues. Looked up from germline, CDR1 is MNHEY and CDR2 is SVGAGI. CDR3 sequence: CASSYDTGTGDFTEAFF. CDR3 sequence (DNA): TGTGCCAGCAGTTATGACACCGGGACAGGGGATTTCACTGAAGCTTTCTTT.

J is TRBJ2-2 and V is TRBV7-8, with D perhaps matching TRBD2 (5 bases). From germline, CDR1 is SGHVS and CDR2 FQNEAQ. The V end was cut by 3 bases, the J end by 5 bases, with 10 bases between. This CDR3 comprises 14 residues. CDR3 sequence: CASSFAGETGELFF. CDR3 bases: TGTGCCAGCAGCTTTGCCGGGGAGACCGGGGAGCTGTTTTTT.

This clonotype appeared many times. The rearrangement uses TRBV2 and TRBJ2-7; a weak D match, TRBD1 (5 bases). Trimming removed 8 bases at V and 3 bases at J, with 11 bases between. The CDR3 loop spans 12 amino acids. Germline V gene data show CDR1 as SNHLY and CDR2 as FYNNEI. CDR3 in amino acids: CASATVFYEQYF. The CDR3 DNA reads as TGTGCCAGCGCGACAGTTTTCTACGAGCAGTACTTC.

This clonotype was observed many times. The chain uses TRBV7-9 and TRBJ2-2; D is ambiguous. Germline lookup yields CDR1 SEHNR and CDR2 FQNEAQ (reference sequence). The CDR3 is 13 amino acids. V was shortened by 9 bases and J by 2 bases, with 10 bases between the two germline ends. The DNA for the CDR3 is TGTGCCAGAGAAGTTTTAAACACCGGGGAGCTGTTTTTT. This gives the protein CAREVLNTGELFF.